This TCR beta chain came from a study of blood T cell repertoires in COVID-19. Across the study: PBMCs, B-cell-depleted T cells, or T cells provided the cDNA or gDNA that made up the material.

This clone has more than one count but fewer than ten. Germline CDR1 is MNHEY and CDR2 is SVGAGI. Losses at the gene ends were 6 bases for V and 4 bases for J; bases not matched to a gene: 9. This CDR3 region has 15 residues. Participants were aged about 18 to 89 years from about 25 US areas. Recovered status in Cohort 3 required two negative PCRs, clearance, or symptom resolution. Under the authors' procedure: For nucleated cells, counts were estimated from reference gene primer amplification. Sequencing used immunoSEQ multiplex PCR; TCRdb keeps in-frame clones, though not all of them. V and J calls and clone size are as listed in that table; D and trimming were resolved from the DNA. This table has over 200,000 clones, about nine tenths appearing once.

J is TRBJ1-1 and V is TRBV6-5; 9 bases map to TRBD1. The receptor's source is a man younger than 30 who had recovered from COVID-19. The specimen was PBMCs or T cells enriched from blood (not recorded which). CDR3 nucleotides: TGTGCCAGCAGAAAAAAACAGGGGGCAGTCACTGAAGCTTTCTTT. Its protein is CASRKKQGAVTEAFF.